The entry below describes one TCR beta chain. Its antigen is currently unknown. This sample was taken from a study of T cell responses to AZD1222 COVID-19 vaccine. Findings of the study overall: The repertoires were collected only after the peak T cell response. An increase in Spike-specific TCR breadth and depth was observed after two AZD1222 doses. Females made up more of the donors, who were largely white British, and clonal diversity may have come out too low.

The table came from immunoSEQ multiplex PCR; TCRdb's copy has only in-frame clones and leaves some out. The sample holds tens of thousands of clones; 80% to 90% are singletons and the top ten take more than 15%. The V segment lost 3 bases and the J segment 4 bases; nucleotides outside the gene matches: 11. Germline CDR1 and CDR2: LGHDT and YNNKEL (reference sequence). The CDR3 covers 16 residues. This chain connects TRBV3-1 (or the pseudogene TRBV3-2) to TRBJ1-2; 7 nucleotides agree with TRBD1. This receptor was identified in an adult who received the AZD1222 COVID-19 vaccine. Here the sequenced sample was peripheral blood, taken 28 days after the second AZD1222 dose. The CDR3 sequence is CASSQSGRQGSYGYTF. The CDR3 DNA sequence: TGTGCCAGCAGCCAGTCCGGGAGACAGGGTAGCTATGGCTACACCTTC.